This T cell receptor beta chain was observed in a study of blood T cell repertoires in COVID-19. About the study: The origin of the acute and convalescent COVID-19 samples was the United States, Italy and Spain.

TCRdb's copy holds only in-frame clones and misses some; the assay was immunoSEQ multiplex PCR. The sample includes 120,000 or so clones, over 60% of them seen just once. The CDR3 loop spans 14 amino acids. CDR1 and CDR2 from the germline V gene are SGDLS and YYNGEE. V was trimmed by 3 bases and J by 7 bases, leaving 17 bases between them. This chain joins TRBV9 and TRBJ2-7; D may be TRBD2 (6 bases). This TCR came from a man in his 70s with acute or convalescent COVID-19. The source material was peripheral blood. For the CDR3, the DNA is TGTGCCAGCAGCGCCCTGGGTCTGGAGGGGGAGCAGTACTTC. Translating gives CASSALGLEGEQYF.